This T cell receptor (beta chain) stems from a study of blood T cell repertoires in COVID-19. Clones were read by immunoSEQ multiplex PCR, and TCRdb kept only the in-frame ones, dropping some. The profile shows about 240,000 clones, approximately 83% of them singletons. This TCR came from a woman in her thirties or forties with acute COVID-19. What was sequenced was PBMCs or T cells enriched from blood (not recorded which).

CDR3 amino acids: CASSLGGAGESYEQYF. Written as DNA, the CDR3 is TGTGCCAGCAGCTTAGGAGGGGCCGGGGAGTCCTACGAGCAGTACTTC. This chain links TRBV7-3 with TRBJ2-7, with a possible D match to TRBD2 (6 bases). Trimming cost V 2 bases and J 1 base, with 15 bases left between them. CDR3 size: 16 residues. In germline, CDR1 is SGHTA, CDR2 FQGTGA.